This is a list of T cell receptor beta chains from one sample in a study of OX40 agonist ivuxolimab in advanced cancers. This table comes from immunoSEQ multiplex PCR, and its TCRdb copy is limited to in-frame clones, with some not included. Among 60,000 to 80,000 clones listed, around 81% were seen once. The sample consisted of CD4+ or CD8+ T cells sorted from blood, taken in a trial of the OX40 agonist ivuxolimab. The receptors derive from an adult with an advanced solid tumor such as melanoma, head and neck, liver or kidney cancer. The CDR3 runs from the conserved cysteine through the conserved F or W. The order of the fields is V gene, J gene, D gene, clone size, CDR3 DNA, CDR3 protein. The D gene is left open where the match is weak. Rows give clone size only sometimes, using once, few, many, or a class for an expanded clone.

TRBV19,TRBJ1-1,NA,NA,TGTGCCAGTAGGGTGGTCATGAACACTGAAGCTTTCTTT,CASRVVMNTEAFF
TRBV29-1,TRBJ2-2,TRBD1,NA,TGCAGCGTTATCGGCAGGGGGCCCACCGGGGAGCTGTTTTTT,CSVIGRGPTGELFF
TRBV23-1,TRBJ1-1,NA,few,TGCGCCAGCAGTCAATTGACGTCAGGGGAAGCTTTCTTT,CASSQLTSGEAFF
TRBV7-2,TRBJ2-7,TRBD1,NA,TGTGCCAGCAGCAAGGGACAGGGGGGAACCTACGAGCAGTACTTC,CASSKGQGGTYEQYF
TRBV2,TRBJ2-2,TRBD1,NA,TGTGCCAGCAGTGAAAGGGGACAGGTCACCGGGGAGCTGTTTTTT,CASSERGQVTGELFF
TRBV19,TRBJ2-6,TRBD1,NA,TGTGCCAGTAGTATTGGACAGGGGGCTTCTGGGGCCAACGTCCTGACTTTC,CASSIGQGASGANVLTF
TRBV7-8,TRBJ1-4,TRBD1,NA,TGTGCCAGCAGCTTAGAAGTAACAGGGGATGAAAAACTGTTTTTT,CASSLEVTGDEKLFF
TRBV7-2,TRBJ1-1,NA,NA,TGTGCCAGCAGCTTACTGGGGGGAGGGATTGAAGCTTTCTTT,CASSLLGGGIEAFF
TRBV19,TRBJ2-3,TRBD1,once,TGTGCCAGTAGTAGCGACAGGGGCGCAGATACGCAGTATTTT,CASSSDRGADTQYF
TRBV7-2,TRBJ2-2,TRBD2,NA,TGTGCCAGCAGCTTTTTCGCGGGGGGGCGAGGGGAGCTGTTTTTT,CASSFFAGGRGELFF
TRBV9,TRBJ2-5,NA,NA,TGTGCCAGCAGTCCCGAACAGGAGCCCCAGTACTTC,CASSPEQEPQYF
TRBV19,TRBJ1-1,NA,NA,TGTGCCAGTAGTGTGGGGACACGGAACACTGAAGCTTTCTTT,CASSVGTRNTEAFF
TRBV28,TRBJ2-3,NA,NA,TGTGCCAGCAGTTTAGGACTAACAACAGATACGCAGTATTTT,CASSLGLTTDTQYF
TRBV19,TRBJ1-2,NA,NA,TGTGCCAGTAGAACAGGGATTCTGGACTATGGCTACACCTTC,CASRTGILDYGYTF
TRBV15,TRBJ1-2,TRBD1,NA,TGTGCCACCAGCAGAAAAATACAGGGGGCCTTCGGCTATGGCTACACCTTC,CATSRKIQGAFGYGYTF
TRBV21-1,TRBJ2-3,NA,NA,TGTGCCAGCAGTTCCACACCCGGGACAGTCACAGATACGCAGTATTTT,CASSSTPGTVTDTQYF
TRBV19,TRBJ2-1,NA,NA,TGTGCCAGTAGCAACTACAATGAGCAGTTCTTC,CASSNYNEQFF
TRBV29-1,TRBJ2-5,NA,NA,TGCAGCGCCGTACCCGGGGTTCAAGAGACCCAGTACTTC,CSAVPGVQETQYF
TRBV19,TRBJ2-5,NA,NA,TGTGCCAGTAGTATAGGGTCTAGCCAAGAGACCCAGTACTTC,CASSIGSSQETQYF
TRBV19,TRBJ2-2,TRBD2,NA,TGTGCCAGTAGTATAGGGCTAGCGGGAGTCGGGGAGCTGTTTTTT,CASSIGLAGVGELFF
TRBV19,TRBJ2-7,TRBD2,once,TGTGCCAGTTCGGCGGCTAGCGGCTCCTACGAGCAGTACTTC,CASSAASGSYEQYF
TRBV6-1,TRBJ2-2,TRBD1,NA,TGTGCCAGCAGCATCGGGACAGCGAACACCGGGGAGCTGTTTTTT,CASSIGTANTGELFF
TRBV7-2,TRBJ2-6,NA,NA,TGTGCCAGCAGCTTAGGGTTCTCTGGGGCCAACGTCCTGACTTTC,CASSLGFSGANVLTF
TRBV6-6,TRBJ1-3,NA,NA,TGTGCCAGCAGTCCCGGGGGGGGAGGAAACACCATATATTTT,CASSPGGGGNTIYF
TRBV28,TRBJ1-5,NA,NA,TGTGCCAGCAGTTTGGGGTTTCAGCCCCAGCATTTT,CASSLGFQPQHF
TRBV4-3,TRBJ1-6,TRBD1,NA,TGCGCCAGCAGCCGAAAGAAGAGACAGGGTGGCGATTCACCCCTCCACTTT,CASSRKKRQGGDSPLHF
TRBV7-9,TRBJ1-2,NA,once,TGTGCCAGCAGCTTAGCGCGTGGAGGCTATGGCTACACCTTC,CASSLARGGYGYTF
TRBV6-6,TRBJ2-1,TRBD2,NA,TGTGCCAGCGGGACTAGCTTAGGTGAGCAGTTCTTC,CASGTSLGEQFF
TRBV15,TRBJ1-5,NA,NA,TGTGCCACCAGCAGAGCTGGGAGCAATCAGCCCCAGCATTTT,CATSRAGSNQPQHF
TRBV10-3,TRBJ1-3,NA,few,TGTGCCACTGCAGACCCTGGAAACACCATATATTTT,CATADPGNTIYF
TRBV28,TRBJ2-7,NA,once,TGTGCCAGCAGTTTAGGGGGCACAGGGAGCTACGAGCAGTACTTC,CASSLGGTGSYEQYF
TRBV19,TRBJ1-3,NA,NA,TGTGCCAGTAGTATTAGGAGCTCTGGAAACACCATATATTTT,CASSIRSSGNTIYF
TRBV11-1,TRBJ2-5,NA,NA,TGTGCCAGCAGCTTAGGGGCTGGACAAGAGATCGGGACCCAGTACTTC,CASSLGAGQEIGTQYF
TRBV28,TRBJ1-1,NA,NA,TGTGCCAGCAGTTTCCTGAGGACAGAAAACACTGAAGCTTTCTTT,CASSFLRTENTEAFF
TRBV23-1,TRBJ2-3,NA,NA,TGCGCCAGCAGTCAAGACCGCGACAGGCCAAGCACAGATACGCAGTATTTT,CASSQDRDRPSTDTQYF
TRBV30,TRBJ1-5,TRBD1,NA,TGTGCCTGGGCACGGACAGGACTATACCAGCCCCAGCATTTT,CAWARTGLYQPQHF
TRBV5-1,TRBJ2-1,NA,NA,TGCGCCAGCAGCTTTGGGGGTGAGCAGTTCTTC,CASSFGGEQFF
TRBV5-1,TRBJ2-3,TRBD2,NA,TGCGCCAGCAGCTTGAGACTAGCGGGGTTACCCAGCACAGATACGCAGTATTTT,CASSLRLAGLPSTDTQYF
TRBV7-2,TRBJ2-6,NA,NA,TGTGCCAGCAGCTTTTCTGGGGCCAACGTCCTGACTTTC,CASSFSGANVLTF
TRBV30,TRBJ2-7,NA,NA,TGTGCCTGGGATGGATCCTACGAGCAGTACTTC,CAWDGSYEQYF
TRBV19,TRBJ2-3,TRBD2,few,TGTGCCAGTAGGAAAACGGGGGGGCCAGATACGCAGTATTTT,CASRKTGGPDTQYF
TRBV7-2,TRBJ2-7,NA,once,TGTGCCAGCAGCTTAGCCCAGGTTTACGAGCAGTACTTC,CASSLAQVYEQYF
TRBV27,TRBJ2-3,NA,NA,TGTGCCAGCAGTTTCTTGACAGATACGCAGTATTTT,CASSFLTDTQYF
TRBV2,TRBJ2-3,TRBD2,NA,TGTGCCAGCAGATCAACTAGCGGGGGGGGTGGAGATACGCAGTATTTT,CASRSTSGGGGDTQYF
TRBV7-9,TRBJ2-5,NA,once,TGTGCCAGCAGCTTAAAGTTCCAGCAGGAAGAGACCCAGTACTTC,CASSLKFQQEETQYF
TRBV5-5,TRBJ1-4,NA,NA,TGTGCCAGCAGCCCTCGGGTTGCTAATGAAAAACTGTTTTTT,CASSPRVANEKLFF
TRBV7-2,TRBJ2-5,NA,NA,TGTGCCAGCAGCATTGGTCCTGTAGAGACCCAGTACTTC,CASSIGPVETQYF
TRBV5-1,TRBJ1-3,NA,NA,TGCGCCAGCAGCCCTGCAACCTCTGGAAACACCATATATTTT,CASSPATSGNTIYF
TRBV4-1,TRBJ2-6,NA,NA,TGCGCCAGCAGCTCTCCACGAGGCAGGGGCTCTGGGGCCAACGTCCTGACTTTC,CASSSPRGRGSGANVLTF
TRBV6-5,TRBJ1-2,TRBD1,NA,TGTGCCAGCAGCTCCGGACAGGGGGCGCGAGGCTACACCTTC,CASSSGQGARGYTF